This T cell receptor beta chain was recorded in a study of CD8 T cells in Susac syndrome. Overall study findings and caveats: Susac syndrome CD8+ repertoires were clonally expanded, most strongly in CD8+ TEMRA cells.

Random hexamers were used to reverse transcribe roughly 0.45 to 1 ug of RNA. TCRdb re-called the immunoSEQ multiplex PCR reads through MiXCR, storing one row per CDR3 protein. The sample records about 120,000 distinct CDR3 sequences, just under 95% being singletons. The trim removed 3 bases at V and 3 bases at J, leaving 5 bases unmatched. This CDR3 spans 15 amino acids. CDR1 SGHNT and CDR2 YYREEE come from the germline V gene (reference sequence). As regards this clonotype: Its matching antigen is unknown.

This TCR was sampled from a human donor with Susac syndrome. The chain employs TRBV5-4 and TRBJ1-2, with 10 bases matching TRBD1. Sequencing was carried out using CD8+ T cells from PBMCs. CDR3 coding DNA: TGTGCCAGCAGCTCAAGGGACAGGGGTGACTATGGCTACACCTTC. Amino acid sequence: CASSSRDRGDYGYTF.